Presented here are 7 T cell receptor beta chains from one specimen sequenced in a study of Graves' ophthalmopathy and Graves' hyperthyroidism. Amplified TCR beta CDR3 regions were obtained using RNA transcripts as template. In the first round, RT-PCR was carried out with HTBI primers, and a multiplex PCR formed the second round. TCRdb reprocessed the multiplex PCR reads with MiXCR, giving one entry per CDR3 protein. The sample comprises 300,000 or so distinct CDR3 sequences, roughly 15% of which are singletons, and around an eighth rests with the top ten. Material for sequencing was peripheral blood. The receptor source for this set is an adult man with Graves' ophthalmopathy.

V and J are TRBV20-1 and TRBJ2-4; tentatively, D is TRBD2 (6 bases). V lost 2 bases and J lost 1, with 15 bases in between. Germline V gives CDR1 DFQATT, CDR2 SNEGSKA (reference sequence). The CDR3 runs to 16 residues. The DNA of the CDR3 is TGCAGTGCTAGACCCTCCTGGGCGGGGGCCAAAAACATTCAGTACTTC. This gives the protein CSARPSWAGAKNIQYF.

This clonotype was found a few times. The genes are TRBV28 and TRBJ1-1; weak D call: TRBD1 (6 bases). The CDR3 spans 13 residues. In germline, CDR1 is MDHEN, CDR2 SYDVKM. V was cut by 6 bases and J by 4 bases, with 12 bases left in between. CDR3 sequence reads: CASRHLGGTEAFF. For the CDR3, the DNA is TGTGCCAGCAGGCATTTAGGGGGCACTGAAGCTTTCTTT.

The chain links TRBV6-1 to TRBJ2-5; 10 bases are shared with TRBD1. Germline V gene data show CDR1 as MNHNS and CDR2 as SASEGT. With V trimmed by 6 bases and J by 7 bases, 11 bases remained unmatched. This CDR3 is 15 amino acids long. The CDR3 sequence is CASRGTGTGVATQYF. Written as DNA, the CDR3 is TGTGCCAGCAGGGGAACCGGGACAGGGGTTGCGACCCAGTACTTC.

This clonotype was detected ten times or more. The V gene is TRBV18, the J gene TRBJ2-7; D not resolved. Trimming stripped 0 bases from V and 2 bases from J, with 5 bases between. CDR1 and CDR2 (germline): KGHSH, LQKENI. The CDR3 contains 13 residues. The CDR3 nucleotides read TGTGCCAGCTCACCACCCGAGGCCTACGAGCAGTACTTC. This codes for CASSPPEAYEQYF.

This chain links TRBV11-2 with TRBJ2-7; weak D call: TRBD2 (6 bases). Trimming removed 5 bases from V and 0 bases from J, with 17 bases in between. Germline V CDR1 and CDR2: SGHAT, FQNNGV. The CDR3 covers 16 residues. CDR3 sequence reads: CASSPTLAVSSYEQYF. The CDR3 region has the DNA TGTGCCAGCAGCCCTACCTTAGCGGTTAGCTCCTACGAGCAGTACTTC.

This clonotype was found a few times. This may be a read error: a much more frequent sequence differs by one nucleotide. The V and J genes are TRBV20-1 and TRBJ2-7, with unresolved D. The CDR3 is 16 amino acids. The V gene's germline CDR1 is DFQATT and CDR2 SNEGSKA (reference sequence). CDR3 loop: CIASSRSGPSSYEQYF. CDR3 in DNA: TGCATTGCTTCAAGCCGATCGGGCCCTAGCTCCTACGAGCAGTACTTC.

This clonotype was detected many times. V usage is TRBV19 and J usage is TRBJ2-5; TRBD1 matches at 9 bases. The CDR3 length is 21 residues. V lost 5 bases, J lost 1 base, and 23 bases stayed unmatched. CDR1 is LNHDA, CDR2 SQIVND, per germline (reference sequence). Here the CDR3 reads CASSQHRDRVFNILPQETQYF. CDR3 bases: TGTGCCAGTAGTCAGCACCGGGACAGGGTTTTTAATATCCTTCCCCAAGAGACCCAGTACTTC.